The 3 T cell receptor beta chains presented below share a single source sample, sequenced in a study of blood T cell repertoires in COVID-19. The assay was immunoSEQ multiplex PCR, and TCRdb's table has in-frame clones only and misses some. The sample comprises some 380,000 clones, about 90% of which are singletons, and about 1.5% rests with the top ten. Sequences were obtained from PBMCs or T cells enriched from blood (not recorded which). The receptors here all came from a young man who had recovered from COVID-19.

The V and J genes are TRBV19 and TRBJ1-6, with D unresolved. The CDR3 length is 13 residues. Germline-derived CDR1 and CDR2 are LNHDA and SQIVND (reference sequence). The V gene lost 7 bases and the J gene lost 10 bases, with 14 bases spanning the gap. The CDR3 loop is CASTYSIFSPLHF. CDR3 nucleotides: TGTGCCAGTACTTATAGTATATTCTCACCCCTCCACTTT.

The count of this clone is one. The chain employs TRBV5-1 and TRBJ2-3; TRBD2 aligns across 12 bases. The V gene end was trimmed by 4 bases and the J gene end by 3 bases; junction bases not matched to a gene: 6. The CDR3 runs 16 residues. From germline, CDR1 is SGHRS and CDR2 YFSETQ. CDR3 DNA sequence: TGCGCCAGCAGCCCACTAACTAGCGGGGGGACAGATACGCAGTATTTT. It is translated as CASSPLTSGGTDTQYF.

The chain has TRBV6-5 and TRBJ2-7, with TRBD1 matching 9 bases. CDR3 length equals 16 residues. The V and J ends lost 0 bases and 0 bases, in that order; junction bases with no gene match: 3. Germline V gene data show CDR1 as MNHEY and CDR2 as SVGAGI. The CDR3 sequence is CASSYSGQGRSYEQYF. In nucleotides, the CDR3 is TGTGCCAGCAGTTACTCTGGACAGGGGCGCTCCTACGAGCAGTACTTC.